The entry below describes one T cell receptor (beta chain). The antigen is not known. Trimming cost V 2 bases and J 6 bases; bases outside gene matches: 3. The CDR3 runs to 13 residues. Germline CDR1 is SGHRS and CDR2 is YFSETQ. cDNA serving as the sequencing template came from extracted, reverse transcribed RNA. Here immunoSEQ multiplex PCR was the method, and the copy in TCRdb shows in-frame clones only, minus some. Of fewer than 110,000 clones detected, just under 60% appear once; the ten largest clones hold around 15%. The entry originates in a study of CD8+ T cells in alopecia areata. Treatment reported: oral pan-JAK inhibitor, 5-10 mg twice daily. The investigators collected lesional scalp punch biopsies and peripheral blood from alopecia areata patients. PBMCs were stained for CD3, CD4 and CD8, and CD4+ and CD8+ T cells were sorted. Study outcomes and limitations: Throughout tofacitinib, many expanded lesional clones continued to persist in scalp and blood. Relative to normal scalp, lesional scalp, especially alopecia totalis/universalis, showed higher clonality.

Here the sequenced sample was CD8+ T cells sorted from blood, taken around week 55, from a patient treated with tofacitinib. This sequence originates from a human donor with alopecia areata. The rearrangement joins TRBV5-1 to TRBJ2-3; TRBD1 aligns across 7 bases. CDR3 DNA sequence: TGCGCCAGCAGCTTAAAGGGGGCTGATACGCAGTATTTT. The encoded protein is CASSLKGADTQYF.